This TCR beta chain derives from a study of blood T cell repertoires in COVID-19. About the research overall: PBMCs, B-cell-depleted T cells, or T cells provided the cDNA or gDNA that made up the material.

In the authors' methods: Amplified reference gene primers provided the basis for estimating nucleated cell counts. Here immunoSEQ multiplex PCR was the method, and the copy in TCRdb shows in-frame clones only, minus some. The D gene and trimming were derived from the DNA, and the V and J assignments and clone size from that table. The data contain over 350,000 clones, around nine tenths of them seen just once; the ten biggest clones take up under 2.5%. There are 15 residues in the CDR3. Germline V gives CDR1 MNHEY, CDR2 SVGAGI. V was clipped by 5 bases and J by 0 bases, with 13 bases between them. The sequencing input was PBMCs or T cells enriched from blood (not recorded which). The rearrangement joins TRBV6-5 to TRBJ1-1; TRBD1 might be the D (6 bases). The sequence was collected from a woman aged 18-29 years with acute COVID-19. CDR3 sequence (DNA): TGTGCCAGCAGTCTACAGCGGGACATGAACACTGAAGCTTTCTTT. Residues: CASSLQRDMNTEAFF.